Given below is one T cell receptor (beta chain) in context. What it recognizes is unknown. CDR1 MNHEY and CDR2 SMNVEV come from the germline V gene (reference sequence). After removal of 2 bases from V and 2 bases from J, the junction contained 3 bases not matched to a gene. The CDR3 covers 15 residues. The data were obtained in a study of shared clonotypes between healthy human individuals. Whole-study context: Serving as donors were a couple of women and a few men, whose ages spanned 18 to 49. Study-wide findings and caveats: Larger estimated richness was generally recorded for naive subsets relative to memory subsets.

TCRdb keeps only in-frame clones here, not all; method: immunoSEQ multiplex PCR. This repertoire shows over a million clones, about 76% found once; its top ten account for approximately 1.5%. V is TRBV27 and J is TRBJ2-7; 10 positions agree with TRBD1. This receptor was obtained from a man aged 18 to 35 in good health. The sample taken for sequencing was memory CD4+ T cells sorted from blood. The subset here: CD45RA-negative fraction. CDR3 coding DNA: TGTGCCAGCAGTTTAGCCGGACAGGGGGCCTACGAGCAGTACTTC. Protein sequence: CASSLAGQGAYEQYF.